These 29 T cell receptor beta chains were sequenced from one sample in a study of blood T cells in healthy people across ages (dated by TCRdb to the mid-2010s). Libraries were built with 5' RACE. This sample was sequenced with an Illumina HiSeq 2500. A second PCR of about 6 to 11 cycles was performed with a sample-barcoded 5' primer and a J-beta primer mix. In-frame beta chains were kept once TCRdb had trimmed the public reads at Q25 with fastp and called clones with MiXCR. Each entry merges the rows of one CDR3 protein and shows their most common DNA and genes. A total of 550,000 to 800,000 distinct CDR3 sequences appear in this sample, roughly 32% of them only once. The top ten clonotypes cover about 16% of the sample. Sequenced: blood. The receptor set was obtained from a woman older than 75 in good health. Donor details come from another sample of the same person, matched by shared clones.

In this sample, this clonotype turned up a few times. This sequence joins TRBV19 and TRBJ2-2; D is perhaps TRBD1 (5 bases). Deletions cut 5 bases from V and 1 base from J, with 11 bases between. The CDR3 runs to 15 residues. CDR1 LNHDA and CDR2 SQIVND come from the germline V gene (reference sequence). The CDR3 sequence: CASSPTDLNTGELFF. CDR3 in DNA: TGTGCCAGTAGTCCGACAGACCTGAACACCGGGGAGCTGTTTTTT.

This chain links TRBV6-1 with TRBJ1-1, with TRBD1 as a possible D gene (6 bases). Germline V lookup: CDR1 MNHNS, CDR2 SASEGT. Between the trimmed V and J ends, which lost 5 bases and 1 base, there was a span of 11 bases. This CDR3 has 14 amino acids. CDR3 DNA sequence: TGTGCCAGCAGTACCCGGACAGAGAACACTGAAGCTTTCTTT. Encoded protein: CASSTRTENTEAFF.

On this clonotype itself: This sequence may be a read error, since a much larger clone differs from it by one base. The DNA of the CDR3 is TGCGCCAGCAGCAAAGGTTTGGACACCTACTACGAGCAGTACTTC. Encoded protein: CASSKGLDTYYEQYF. This chain connects TRBV4-3 to TRBJ2-7, with D perhaps TRBD1 (5 bases). The CDR3 is 15 residues long. V lost 5 bases and J lost 3, with 17 bases in between. CDR1 is LGHNA, CDR2 YSLEER, per germline.

This clonotype was observed a handful of times. V and J are TRBV27 and TRBJ1-4; possibly TRBD1 for D (6 bases). The length of the CDR3 is 14 residues. V dropped 0 bases and J dropped 8 bases, with 10 bases sitting between them. Germline V gene sequence: CDR1 MNHEY, CDR2 SMNVEV (reference sequence). CDR3 residues: CASSLSGGDEKLFF. For the CDR3, the DNA is TGTGCCAGCAGTTTATCAGGGGGGGACGAAAAACTGTTTTTT.

This clonotype was picked up many times. The chain has TRBV6-6 and TRBJ2-7; the D gene is possibly TRBD1 (5 bases). The length of the CDR3 is 13 residues. V was shortened by 0 bases and J by 6 bases, with 9 bases between the two germline ends. The germline CDR1 and CDR2 sequences are MNHNY and SVGAGI (reference sequence). DNA for the CDR3: TGTGCCAGCAGTTACTCGGGTCAGGGCGAGCAGTACTTC. Protein sequence: CASSYSGQGEQYF.

This clonotype was seen at least ten times. This sequence joins TRBV6-1 and TRBJ2-1, with a weak D call TRBD2 (6 bases). V dropped 6 bases and J dropped 0 bases, with 12 bases sitting between them. Germline V CDR1 and CDR2: MNHNS, SASEGT. The CDR3 consists of 15 residues. Here the CDR3 reads CASRPGRGSYNEQFF. The DNA for the CDR3 is TGTGCCAGCAGGCCTGGGCGGGGCTCCTACAATGAGCAGTTCTTC.

This clonotype was seen only a few times. The rearrangement joins TRBV30 to TRBJ1-2; D unclear. The V end lost 2 bases, the J end lost 6 bases, and 16 bases lay between the germline ends. The germline CDR1 and CDR2 sequences are GTSNPN and SVGIG (reference sequence). This CDR3 contains 14 residues. The chain's CDR3 is CAWSRLGLRDGYTF. As DNA, the CDR3 is TGTGCCTGGAGTAGGTTAGGGTTGAGGGATGGCTACACCTTC.

This chain links TRBV11-3 with TRBJ2-5; D perhaps matches TRBD2 (7 bases). V was cut by 1 base and J by 11 bases, with 23 bases left in between. CDR3 size: 16 residues. Looked up from germline, CDR1 is SGHNT and CDR2 is YENEEA. The CDR3 DNA is TGTGCCAGCAGCTTAGTTGTGGGGGGGCGGGTCAATGAGCAGTACTTC. Its translation is CASSLVVGGRVNEQYF.

This clonotype was seen ten or more times. This rearrangement joins TRBV20-1 to TRBJ2-7; D may be TRBD1 or TRBD2 (5 bases each). Trimming left V 0 bases short and J 3 bases short, with 9 bases between. The CDR3 is 13 residues long. Germline loops: CDR1 DFQATT, CDR2 SNEGSKA (reference sequence). CDR3: CSAREAGSYEQYF. The DNA for the CDR3 is TGCAGTGCTAGAGAGGCAGGGAGCTACGAGCAGTACTTC.

Ten or more counts support this clonotype. The chain carries TRBV5-5 and TRBJ1-2; TRBD1 matches at 9 bases. Germline values: CDR1 SGHKS, CDR2 YYEKEE (reference sequence). This CDR3 is 17 amino acids long. The V segment lost 1 base and the J segment 3 bases; nucleotides outside the gene matches: 10. As DNA, the CDR3 is TGTGCCAGCAGCTTGTCAGGGGACAGGGTACGGCACTATGGCTACACCTTC. This sequence encodes CASSLSGDRVRHYGYTF. Using reference TRBV5-5 and TRBJ1-2 for the parts outside the CDR3, the full variable domain is DAGVTQSPTHLIKTRGQQVTLRCSPISGHKSVSWYQQVLGQGPQFIFQYYEKEERGRGNFPDRFSARQFPNYSSELNVNALLLGDSALYLCASSLSGDRVRHYGYTFGSGTRLTVV.

V and J are TRBV20-1 and TRBJ2-3, with no clear D. Germline-derived CDR1 and CDR2 are DFQATT and SNEGSKA (reference sequence). There are 12 residues in the CDR3. V was pared by 4 bases and J by 2 bases, with 7 bases between. CDR3 DNA: TGCAGTGCTAAGGACCACACAGATACGCAGTATTTT. Translating it yields CSAKDHTDTQYF.

The rearrangement joins TRBV3-1 to TRBJ2-3; D not resolved. CDR1 LGHDT and CDR2 YNNKEL come from the germline V gene (reference sequence). This CDR3 is built from 16 residues. Trimming pared 1 base from V and 0 bases from J, leaving 11 bases between. The CDR3 spells CASSQVGLLSTDTQYF. CDR3 DNA: TGTGCCAGCAGCCAAGTTGGCTTACTTAGCACAGATACGCAGTATTTT.

In this sample, this clonotype turned up many times. This chain joins TRBV3-1 and TRBJ2-1; no clear D gene. The CDR3 has 14 residues. Trimming pared 1 base from V and 2 bases from J, leaving 6 bases between. Germline lookup yields CDR1 LGHDT and CDR2 YNNKEL (reference sequence). CDR3 bases: TGTGCCAGCAGCCAAGCGGGCCCCTACAATGAGCAGTTCTTC. The encoded protein is CASSQAGPYNEQFF.

About this clonotype: Just one base apart from a much larger clone, this may be a read error. The CDR3 nucleotides read TGCGCCAGCAGCCGTACAGGGGGTTACAATGAGCAGTACTTC. Translation: CASSRTGGYNEQYF. The rearrangement links TRBV4-3 to TRBJ2-1; TRBD1 matches at 8 bases. The J call may be faulty, since TRBJ2-7 better matches the DNA end. The CDR3 length is 14 residues. Germline V gives CDR1 LGHNA, CDR2 YSLEER.

Regarding this clonotype: Since a much larger clone is just one base distant, this may be a read error. The chain is built from TRBV20-1 and TRBJ2-4, with a possible D match to TRBD1 (5 bases). The assigned J gene may be wrong: the sequence end matches TRBJ2-7 better. Germline V gene lookup returns CDR1 DFQATT and CDR2 SNEGSKA (reference sequence). This CDR3 has 12 amino acids. This CDR3 is CRATGSPNEQYF. CDR3 nucleotide sequence: TGCAGGGCTACAGGATCCCCTAACGAGCAGTACTTC.

This chain's CDR3 is CASSDSAGFEKLFF. CDR3 DNA: TGTGCCAGCAGTGACTCGGCAGGGTTTGAAAAACTGTTTTTT. V usage is TRBV6-4 and J usage is TRBJ1-4; possibly TRBD1 for D (5 bases). Trimming cost V 0 bases and J 7 bases, with 9 bases left between them. Germline V gene lookup returns CDR1 MRHNA and CDR2 SNTAGT. The CDR3 consists of 14 residues.

This clonotype has ten or more counts. The rearrangement uses TRBV20-1 and TRBJ2-7, with TRBD1 identical over 8 bases. This CDR3 region has 13 residues. Losses at the gene ends were 6 bases for V and 4 bases for J; bases not matched to a gene: 8. Germline CDR1 is DFQATT and CDR2 is SNEGSKA (reference sequence). The CDR3 sequence is CSAESTGEYEQYF. As DNA, the CDR3 is TGCAGTGCCGAATCGACAGGGGAGTACGAGCAGTACTTC.

Ten or more counts support this clonotype. The chain employs TRBV7-2 and TRBJ1-5; D is perhaps TRBD1 (6 bases). The CDR3 length is 15 residues. Germline CDR1 SGHTA, CDR2 FQGNSA. Deletions cut 5 bases from V and 4 bases from J, with 15 bases between. The CDR3 spells CASSPQGRLNQPQHF. The CDR3 DNA reads as TGTGCCAGCAGCCCACAGGGTCGGCTTAATCAGCCCCAGCATTTT.

V is TRBV7-2 and J is TRBJ2-3; 11 bases are a match to TRBD2. This CDR3 region has 15 residues. CDR1 and CDR2 from the germline V gene are SGHTA and FQGNSA. Trimming at V came to 5 bases and at J to 12 bases, leaving 13 bases not matched to a gene. Here the CDR3 reads CASSTPSGGWHSQYF. The CDR3 DNA reads as TGTGCCAGCAGCACCCCTAGCGGGGGGTGGCACAGCCAGTATTTT.

This chain uses TRBV12-5 with TRBJ2-1; TRBD2 matches at 11 bases. Germline CDR1 reads LGHNT; CDR2 reads FRNRAP. The CDR3 extends over 18 amino acids. The J segment lost 7 bases and the V segment lost 4 bases, leaving 15 bases of the junction unmatched. The CDR3 nucleotides are TGTGCTAGTGGTTCAGGAAACCCGACTAGCGGGATCACAAATGAGCAGTTCTTC. Its translation: CASGSGNPTSGITNEQFF.

This clonotype came up a few times. J is TRBJ2-6 and V is TRBV5-1; 7 bases agree with TRBD1. V gave up 4 bases and J gave up 4 bases; unmatched junction bases: 11. Germline V lookup: CDR1 SGHRS, CDR2 YFSETQ. This CDR3 has 17 amino acids. The CDR3 sequence is CASSPRDSVGGANVLTF. The DNA of the CDR3 is TGCGCCAGCAGCCCTCGGGACAGCGTGGGAGGGGCCAACGTCCTGACTTTC.

At least ten counts were recorded for this clonotype. The chain links TRBV12-3 or TRBV12-4 to TRBJ2-5, with a tentative D call TRBD2 (5 bases). The CDR3 covers 15 residues. Trimming took 3 bases from V and 5 from J, leaving 16 bases between them. The CDR3 reads CASSFWRKARETQYF. The CDR3 coding sequence is TGTGCCAGCAGTTTTTGGAGGAAAGCGCGGGAGACCCAGTACTTC.

As concerns this clonotype: One base away lies a much larger clone, so this may be a sequencing read error. V usage is TRBV29-1 and J usage is TRBJ2-5; D is possibly TRBD1 (6 bases). The CDR3 totals 12 residues. V lost 6 bases to trimming and J lost 11 bases, with 19 bases between them. From germline, CDR1 is SQVTM and CDR2 ANQGSEA. CDR3 residues: CSVKTGYDEQYF. The CDR3, as DNA: TGCAGCGTCAAAACAGGGTATGATGAGCAGTACTTC.

This clonotype was counted at least ten times. The V gene is TRBV3-1, the J gene TRBJ2-1; tentative D call: TRBD2 (6 bases). V was trimmed by 4 bases and J by 7 bases, leaving 14 bases between them. Germline loops: CDR1 LGHDT, CDR2 YNNKEL (reference sequence). The CDR3 runs 14 residues. The CDR3 here is CASSPGGTHNEQFF. The DNA for the CDR3 is TGTGCCAGCAGCCCTGGGGGGACTCATAATGAGCAGTTCTTC.

This clonotype was counted between two and nine times. V usage is TRBV6-6 and J usage is TRBJ1-5, with 11 bases fitting TRBD1. Germline V lookup: CDR1 MNHNY, CDR2 SVGAGI (reference sequence). The length of the CDR3 is 16 residues. V trimming: 4 bases; J trimming: 6 bases; junction bases outside the gene matches: 8. The CDR3 bases are TGTGCCAGCAGTTCCCTCGGACAGGGGGCAATTCAGCCCCAGCATTTT. It specifies CASSSLGQGAIQPQHF.

This clonotype was observed many times. The V and J genes are TRBV7-8 and TRBJ1-2; 9 bases are a match to TRBD1. CDR3 size: 14 residues. Germline V lookup: CDR1 SGHVS, CDR2 FQNEAQ. V dropped 5 bases and J dropped 5; count of bases not matched to a gene: 6. DNA for the CDR3: TGTGCCAGCAGCCTCGGGACAGGGCCGTATGGCTACACCTTC. Translated: CASSLGTGPYGYTF.

This clonotype was counted at least ten times. The rearrangement uses TRBV7-9 and TRBJ1-1; no definite D call. The CDR3 spans 15 residues. Germline V gene lookup returns CDR1 SEHNR and CDR2 FQNEAQ (reference sequence). V dropped 5 bases and J dropped 0 bases, with 13 bases sitting between them. The CDR3 DNA reads TGTGCCAGCAGCCTAGGTGACCCGGTGAACACTGAAGCTTTCTTT. Encoded protein: CASSLGDPVNTEAFF.

The gene calls are TRBV20-1 and TRBJ2-1; 8 nucleotides match TRBD2. This CDR3 has 12 amino acids. V lost 7 bases to trimming and J lost 8 bases; unmatched junction nucleotides: 7. Looked up from germline, CDR1 is DFQATT and CDR2 is SNEGSKA (reference sequence). The chain's CDR3 is CSVTGTRDEQFF. The CDR3 coding sequence is TGCAGTGTTACCGGGACTAGAGATGAGCAGTTCTTC.

The V gene is TRBV9, the J gene TRBJ1-2; the D gene is possibly TRBD1 (5 bases). Trimming shortened V by 3 bases and J by 0 bases, and 18 bases separated the two germline ends. The CDR3 covers 17 residues. The germline CDR1 and CDR2 sequences are SGDLS and YYNGEE. CDR3 loop: CASSAKLTVWANYGYTF. In nucleotides, the CDR3 is TGTGCCAGCAGCGCCAAATTGACAGTATGGGCTAACTATGGCTACACCTTC.